The clone carrying this T cell receptor beta chain is classed as medium-sized (0.01 to 0.1%). The antigen is not known. This entry belongs to a study of early T cells in non-severe SARS-CoV-2 infection. Study-level information: The study sequenced bulk RNA from unsorted whole blood, with chains unpaired.

Study observations and caveats: There was a bias toward anti-spike CD8 responses in VDJdb matching, which missed private and CD4 specificities.

As part of library construction, unique molecular identifiers were attached to individual cDNA molecules. In TCRdb, the 5' RACE reads were re-called with MiXCR into one record per CDR3 protein. The sample consists of around 30,000 distinct CDR3 sequences, approximately 5.3% of them appearing once. V was shortened by 1 base and J by 6 bases, with 15 bases between the two germline ends. CDR3 length: 15 amino acids. The germline gives CDR1 SGHRS, CDR2 YFSETQ. The receptor was isolated from an adult who was a healthcare worker with PCR-confirmed SARS-CoV-2 infection or an uninfected control (not recorded which). The sequenced sample consisted of whole blood. This chain joins TRBV5-1 and TRBJ2-3; D is possibly TRBD2 (5 bases). The CDR3 DNA reads TGCGCCAGCAGCTTGCGAGGACTCTTCACGGATACGCAGTATTTT. Its protein product is CASSLRGLFTDTQYF.